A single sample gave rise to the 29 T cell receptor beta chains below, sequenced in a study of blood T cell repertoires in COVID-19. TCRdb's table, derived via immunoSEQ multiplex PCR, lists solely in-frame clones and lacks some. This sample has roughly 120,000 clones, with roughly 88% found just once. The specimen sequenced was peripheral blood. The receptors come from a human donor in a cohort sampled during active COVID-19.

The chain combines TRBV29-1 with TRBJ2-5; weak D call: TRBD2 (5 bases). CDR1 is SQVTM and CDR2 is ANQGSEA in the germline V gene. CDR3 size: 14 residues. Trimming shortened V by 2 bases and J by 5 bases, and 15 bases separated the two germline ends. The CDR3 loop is CSVELALVMETQYF. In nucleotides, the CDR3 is TGCAGCGTTGAATTAGCGCTCGTGATGGAGACCCAGTACTTC.

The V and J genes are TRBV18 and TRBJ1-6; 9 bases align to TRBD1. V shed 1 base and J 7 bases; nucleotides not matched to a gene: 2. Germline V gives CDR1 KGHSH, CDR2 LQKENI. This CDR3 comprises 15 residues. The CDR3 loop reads CASSPRTGENSPLHF. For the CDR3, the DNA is TGTGCCAGCTCACCACGGACAGGGGAAAATTCACCCCTCCACTTT.

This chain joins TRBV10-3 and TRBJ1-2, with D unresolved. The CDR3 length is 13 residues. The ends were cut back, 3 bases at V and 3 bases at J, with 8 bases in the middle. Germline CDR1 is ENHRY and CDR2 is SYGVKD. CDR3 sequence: CAISEEEDYGYTF. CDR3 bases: TGTGCCATCAGTGAAGAGGAGGACTATGGCTACACCTTC.

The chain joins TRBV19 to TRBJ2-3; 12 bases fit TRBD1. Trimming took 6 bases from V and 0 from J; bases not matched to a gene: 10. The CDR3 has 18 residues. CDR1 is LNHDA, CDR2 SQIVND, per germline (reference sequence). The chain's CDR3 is CASRGQGAHRTSTDTQYF. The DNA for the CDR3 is TGTGCCAGTAGGGGACAGGGGGCGCATCGTACGAGCACAGATACGCAGTATTTT. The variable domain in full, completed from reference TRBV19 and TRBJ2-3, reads DGGITQSPKYLFRKEGQNVTLSCEQNLNHDAMYWYRQDPGQGLRLIYYSQIVNDFQKGDIAEGYSVSREKKESFPLTVTSAQKNPTAFYLCASRGQGAHRTSTDTQYFGPGTRLTVL.

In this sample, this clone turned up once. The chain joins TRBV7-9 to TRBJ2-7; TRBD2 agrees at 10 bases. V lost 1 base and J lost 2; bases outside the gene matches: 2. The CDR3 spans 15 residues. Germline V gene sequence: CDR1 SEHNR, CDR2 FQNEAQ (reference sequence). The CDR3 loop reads CASSLGSGRAYEQYF. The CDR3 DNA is TGTGCCAGCAGCTTAGGAAGCGGGAGGGCCTACGAGCAGTACTTC.

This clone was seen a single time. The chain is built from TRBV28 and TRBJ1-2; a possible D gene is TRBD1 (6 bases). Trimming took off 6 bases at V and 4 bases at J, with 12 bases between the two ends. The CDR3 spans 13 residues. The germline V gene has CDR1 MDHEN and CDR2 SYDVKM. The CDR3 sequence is CASSPAGAYGYTF. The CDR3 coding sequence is TGTGCCAGCAGCCCCGCAGGGGCCTATGGCTACACCTTC.

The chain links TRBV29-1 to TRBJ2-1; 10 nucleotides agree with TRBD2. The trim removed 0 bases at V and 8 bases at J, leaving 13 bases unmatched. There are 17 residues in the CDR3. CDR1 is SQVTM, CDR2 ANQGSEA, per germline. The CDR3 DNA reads TGCAGCGTTGAAGATGGCCCTGTCGAGCGGGAGGGGGATGAGCAGTTCTTC. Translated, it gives CSVEDGPVEREGDEQFF.

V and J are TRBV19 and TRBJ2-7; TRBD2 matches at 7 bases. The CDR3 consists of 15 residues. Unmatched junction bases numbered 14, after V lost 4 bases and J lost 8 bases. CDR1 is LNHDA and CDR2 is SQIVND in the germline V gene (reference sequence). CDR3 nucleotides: TGTGCCAGTAGTAGCGGGAGCGGACTGGCAGGTCAGCAGTACTTC. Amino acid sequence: CASSSGSGLAGQQYF.

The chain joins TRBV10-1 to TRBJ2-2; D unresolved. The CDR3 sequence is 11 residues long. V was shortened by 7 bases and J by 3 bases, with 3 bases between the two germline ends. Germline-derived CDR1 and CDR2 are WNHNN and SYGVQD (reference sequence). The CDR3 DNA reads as TGCGCCAGCACTGACACCGGGGAGCTGTTTTTT. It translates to CASTDTGELFF.

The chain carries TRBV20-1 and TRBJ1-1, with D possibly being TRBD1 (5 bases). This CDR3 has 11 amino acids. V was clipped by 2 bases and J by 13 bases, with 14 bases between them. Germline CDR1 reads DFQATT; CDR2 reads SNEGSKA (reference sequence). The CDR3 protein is CSARSSAGGFF. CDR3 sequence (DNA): TGCAGTGCTAGATCCTCCGCGGGGGGTTTCTTT.

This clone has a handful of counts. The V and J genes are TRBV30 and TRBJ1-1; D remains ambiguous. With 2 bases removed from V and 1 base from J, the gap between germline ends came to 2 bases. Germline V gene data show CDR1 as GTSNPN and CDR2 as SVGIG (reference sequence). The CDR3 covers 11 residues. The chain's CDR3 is CAWSRNTEAFF. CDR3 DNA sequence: TGTGCCTGGAGTCGGAACACTGAAGCTTTCTTT.

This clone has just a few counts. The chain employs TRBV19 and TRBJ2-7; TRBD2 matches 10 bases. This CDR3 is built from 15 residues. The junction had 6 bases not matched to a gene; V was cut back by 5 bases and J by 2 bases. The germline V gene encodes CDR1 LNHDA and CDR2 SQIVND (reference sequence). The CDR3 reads CASSAYSGRPYEQYF. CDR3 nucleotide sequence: TGTGCCAGTAGTGCCTATAGCGGGAGGCCCTACGAGCAGTACTTC.

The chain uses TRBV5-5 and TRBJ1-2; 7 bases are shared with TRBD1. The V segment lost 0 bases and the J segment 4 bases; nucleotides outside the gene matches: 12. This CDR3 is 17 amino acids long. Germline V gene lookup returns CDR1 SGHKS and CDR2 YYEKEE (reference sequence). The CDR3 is CASSLAVVPGQVYGYTF. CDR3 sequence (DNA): TGTGCCAGCAGCTTGGCCGTCGTTCCTGGACAGGTCTATGGCTACACCTTC.

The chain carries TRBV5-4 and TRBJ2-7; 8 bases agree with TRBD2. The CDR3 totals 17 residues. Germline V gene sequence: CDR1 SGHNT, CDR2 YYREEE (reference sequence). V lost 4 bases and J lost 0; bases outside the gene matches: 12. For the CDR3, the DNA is TGTGCCAGCAGCCACGGGGCTAGCGGGCTTGTCTCCTACGAGCAGTACTTC. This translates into CASSHGASGLVSYEQYF.

The CDR3: CASSSPAGGYNEQFF. Written as DNA, the CDR3 is TGTGCCAGCTCATCGCCAGCGGGTGGGTACAATGAGCAGTTCTTC. The chain combines TRBV18 with TRBJ2-1; possible D gene TRBD2, 6 bases. CDR1 is KGHSH and CDR2 is LQKENI in the germline V gene. This CDR3 region has 15 residues. V was clipped by 5 bases and J by 4 bases, with 15 bases between them.

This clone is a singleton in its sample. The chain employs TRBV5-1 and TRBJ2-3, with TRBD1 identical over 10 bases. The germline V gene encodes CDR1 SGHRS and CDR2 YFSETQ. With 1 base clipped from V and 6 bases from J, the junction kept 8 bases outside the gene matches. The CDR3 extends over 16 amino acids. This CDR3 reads CASSLLVGTGVDTQYF. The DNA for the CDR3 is TGCGCCAGCAGCTTGTTAGTCGGGACAGGGGTTGATACGCAGTATTTT. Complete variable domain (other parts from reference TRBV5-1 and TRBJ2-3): KAGVTQTPRYLIKTRGQQVTLSCSPISGHRSVSWYQQTPGQGLQFLFEYFSETQRNKGNFPGRFSGRQFSNSRSEMNVSTLELGDSALYLCASSLLVGTGVDTQYFGPGTRLTVL.

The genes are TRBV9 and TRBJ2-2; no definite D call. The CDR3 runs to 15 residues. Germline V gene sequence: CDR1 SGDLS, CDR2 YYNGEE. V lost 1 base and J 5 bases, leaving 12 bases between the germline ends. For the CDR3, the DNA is TGTGCCAGCAGCGTATCCGAGATTCTGACCGGGGAGCTGTTTTTT. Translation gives CASSVSEILTGELFF.

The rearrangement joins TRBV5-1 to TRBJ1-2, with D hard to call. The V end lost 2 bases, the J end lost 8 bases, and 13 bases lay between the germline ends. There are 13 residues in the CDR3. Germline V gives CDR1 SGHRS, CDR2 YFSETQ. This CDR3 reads CASSLPGVRGYTF. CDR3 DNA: TGCGCCAGCAGCTTACCGGGAGTCAGAGGCTACACCTTC. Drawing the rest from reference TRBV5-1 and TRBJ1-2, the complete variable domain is KAGVTQTPRYLIKTRGQQVTLSCSPISGHRSVSWYQQTPGQGLQFLFEYFSETQRNKGNFPGRFSGRQFSNSRSEMNVSTLELGDSALYLCASSLPGVRGYTFGSGTRLTVV.

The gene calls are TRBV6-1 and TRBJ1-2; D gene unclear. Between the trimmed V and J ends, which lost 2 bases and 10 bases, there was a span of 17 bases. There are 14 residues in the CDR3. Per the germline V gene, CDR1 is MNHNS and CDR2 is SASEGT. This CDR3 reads CASSEIWVGAPYTF. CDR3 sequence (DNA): TGTGCCAGCAGTGAAATTTGGGTGGGAGCCCCCTACACCTTC.

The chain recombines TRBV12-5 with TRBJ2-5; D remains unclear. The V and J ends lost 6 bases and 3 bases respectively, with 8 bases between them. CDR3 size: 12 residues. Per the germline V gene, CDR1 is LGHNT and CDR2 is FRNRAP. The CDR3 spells CASGNREETQYF. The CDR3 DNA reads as TGTGCTAGTGGCAATAGAGAAGAGACCCAGTACTTC.

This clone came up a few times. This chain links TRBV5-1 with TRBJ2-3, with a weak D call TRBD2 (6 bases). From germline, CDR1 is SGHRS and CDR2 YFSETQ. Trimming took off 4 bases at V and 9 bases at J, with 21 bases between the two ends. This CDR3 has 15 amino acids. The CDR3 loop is CASSPATSGRTTQYF. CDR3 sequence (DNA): TGCGCCAGCAGCCCGGCAACGTCAGGGAGGACGACGCAGTATTTT. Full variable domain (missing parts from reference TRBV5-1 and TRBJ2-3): KAGVTQTPRYLIKTRGQQVTLSCSPISGHRSVSWYQQTPGQGLQFLFEYFSETQRNKGNFPGRFSGRQFSNSRSEMNVSTLELGDSALYLCASSPATSGRTTQYFGPGTRLTVL.

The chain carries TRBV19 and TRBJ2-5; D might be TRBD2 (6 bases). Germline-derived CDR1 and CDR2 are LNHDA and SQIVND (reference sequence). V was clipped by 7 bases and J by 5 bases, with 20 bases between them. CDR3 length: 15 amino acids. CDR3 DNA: TGTGCCAGTACGAGTAGCGGAGGCCGGTTCGAGACCCAGTACTTC. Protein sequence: CASTSSGGRFETQYF.

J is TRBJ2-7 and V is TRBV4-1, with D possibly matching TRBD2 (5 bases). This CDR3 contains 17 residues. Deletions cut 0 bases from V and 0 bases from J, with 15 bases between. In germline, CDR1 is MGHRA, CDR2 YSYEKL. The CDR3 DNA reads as TGCGCCAGCAGCCAAGATTCGGGAAGTGGTAGCTCCTACGAGCAGTACTTC. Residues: CASSQDSGSGSSYEQYF.

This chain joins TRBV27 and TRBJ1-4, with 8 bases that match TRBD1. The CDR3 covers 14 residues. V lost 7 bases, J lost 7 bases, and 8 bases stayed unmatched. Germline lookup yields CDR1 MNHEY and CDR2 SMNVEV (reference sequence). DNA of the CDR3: TGTGCCAGCAAGGACAGGGCCCGGCGTGAAAAACTGTTTTTT. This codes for CASKDRARREKLFF.

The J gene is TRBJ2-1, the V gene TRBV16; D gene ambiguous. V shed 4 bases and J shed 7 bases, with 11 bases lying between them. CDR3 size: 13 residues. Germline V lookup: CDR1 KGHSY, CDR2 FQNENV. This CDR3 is CASSPTKLNEQFF. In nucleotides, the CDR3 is TGTGCCAGCAGCCCCACTAAGTTGAATGAGCAGTTCTTC.

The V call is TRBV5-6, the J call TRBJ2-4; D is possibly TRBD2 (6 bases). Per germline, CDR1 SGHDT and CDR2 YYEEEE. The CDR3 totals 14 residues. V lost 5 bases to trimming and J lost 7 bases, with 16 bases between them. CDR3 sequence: CASRRAGSGNIQYF. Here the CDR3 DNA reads TGTGCCAGCAGACGGGCCGGGAGCGGTAACATTCAGTACTTC.

CDR3 protein: CASSLGVRGDYGYTF. The CDR3 region has the DNA TGTGCCAGCAGCTTAGGTGTGCGGGGAGATTATGGCTACACCTTC. V is TRBV5-4 and J is TRBJ1-2; D is unclear. CDR1 SGHNT and CDR2 YYREEE come from the germline V gene (reference sequence). Deletions cut 2 bases from V and 5 bases from J, with 16 bases between. The CDR3 extends over 15 amino acids.

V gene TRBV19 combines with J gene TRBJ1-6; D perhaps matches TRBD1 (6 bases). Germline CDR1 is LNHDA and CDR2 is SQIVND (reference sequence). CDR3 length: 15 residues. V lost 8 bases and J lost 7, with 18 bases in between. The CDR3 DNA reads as TGTGCCAGTTCACGGGGGGCAGGAACGAATTCACCCCTCCACTTT. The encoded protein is CASSRGAGTNSPLHF.

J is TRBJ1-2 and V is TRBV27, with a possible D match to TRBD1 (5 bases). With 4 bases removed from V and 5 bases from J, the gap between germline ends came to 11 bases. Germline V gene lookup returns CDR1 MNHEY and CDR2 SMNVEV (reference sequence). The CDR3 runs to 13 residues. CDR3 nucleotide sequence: TGTGCCAGCAGTTCAGGGTTTCGATATGGCTACACCTTC. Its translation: CASSSGFRYGYTF.